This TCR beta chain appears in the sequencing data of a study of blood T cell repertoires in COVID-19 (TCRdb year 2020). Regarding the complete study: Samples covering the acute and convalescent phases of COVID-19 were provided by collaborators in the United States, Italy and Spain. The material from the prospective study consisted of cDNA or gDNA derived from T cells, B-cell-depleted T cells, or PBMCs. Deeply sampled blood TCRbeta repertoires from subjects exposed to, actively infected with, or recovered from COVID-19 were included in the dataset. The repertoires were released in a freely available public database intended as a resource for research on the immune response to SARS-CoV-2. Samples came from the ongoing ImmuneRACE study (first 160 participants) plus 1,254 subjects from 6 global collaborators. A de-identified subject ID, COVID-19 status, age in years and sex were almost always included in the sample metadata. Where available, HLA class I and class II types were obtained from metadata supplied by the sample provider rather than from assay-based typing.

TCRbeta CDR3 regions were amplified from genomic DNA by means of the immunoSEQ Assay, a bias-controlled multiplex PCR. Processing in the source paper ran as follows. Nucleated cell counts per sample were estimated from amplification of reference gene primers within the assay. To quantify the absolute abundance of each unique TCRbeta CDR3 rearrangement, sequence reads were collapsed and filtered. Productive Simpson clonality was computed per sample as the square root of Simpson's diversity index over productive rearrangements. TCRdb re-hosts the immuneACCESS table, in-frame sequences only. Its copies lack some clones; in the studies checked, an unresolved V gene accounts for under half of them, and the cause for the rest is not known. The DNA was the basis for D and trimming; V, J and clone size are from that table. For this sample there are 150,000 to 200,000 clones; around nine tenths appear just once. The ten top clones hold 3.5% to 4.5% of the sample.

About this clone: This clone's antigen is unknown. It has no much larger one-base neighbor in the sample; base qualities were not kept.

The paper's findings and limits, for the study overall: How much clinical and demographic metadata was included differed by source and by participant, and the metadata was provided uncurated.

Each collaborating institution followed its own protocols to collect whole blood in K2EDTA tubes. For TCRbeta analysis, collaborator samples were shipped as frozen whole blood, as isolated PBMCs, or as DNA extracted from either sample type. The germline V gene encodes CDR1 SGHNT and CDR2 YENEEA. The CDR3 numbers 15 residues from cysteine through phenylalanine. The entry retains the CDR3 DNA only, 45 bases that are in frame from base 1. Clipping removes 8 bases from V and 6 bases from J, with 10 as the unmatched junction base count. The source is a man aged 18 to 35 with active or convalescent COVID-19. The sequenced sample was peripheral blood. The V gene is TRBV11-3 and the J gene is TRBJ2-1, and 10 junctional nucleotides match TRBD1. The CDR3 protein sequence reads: CASEKRQGALNEQFF. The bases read TGTGCCAGCGAGAAGCGACAGGGGGCTCTCAATGAGCAGTTCTTC.